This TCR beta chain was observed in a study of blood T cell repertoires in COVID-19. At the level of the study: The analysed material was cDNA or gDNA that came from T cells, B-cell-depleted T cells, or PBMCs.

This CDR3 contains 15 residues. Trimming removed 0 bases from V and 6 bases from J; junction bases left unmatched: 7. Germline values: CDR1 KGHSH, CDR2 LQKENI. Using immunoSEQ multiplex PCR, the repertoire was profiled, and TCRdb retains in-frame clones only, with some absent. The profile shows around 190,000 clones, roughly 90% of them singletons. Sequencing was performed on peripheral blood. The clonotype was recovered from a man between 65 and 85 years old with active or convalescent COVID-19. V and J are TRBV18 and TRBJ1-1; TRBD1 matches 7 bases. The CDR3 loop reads CASSPPSGGDAEAFF. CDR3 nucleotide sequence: TGTGCCAGCTCACCACCTTCAGGGGGAGACGCTGAAGCTTTCTTT.